The present T cell receptor (beta chain) was sequenced within a study of radiotherapy plus CTLA-4 blockade in lung cancer (dated by TCRdb to between 2018 and 2020). Regarding the research as a whole: Among enrolled patients, 15% to 20% had an objective response and approximately 30% reached disease control.

A distance of 9 bases separates the germline ends of V and J, which lose 5 bases and 0 bases respectively. The CDR3 spans 14 residues, from the cysteine through the phenylalanine. Just the 42-base CDR3 DNA is kept, in frame starting at base 1. From the germline V gene, CDR1 is SNHLY and CDR2 is FYNNEI. This clone was picked up a small number of times. What antigen it recognizes has not been identified. No much larger clonotype is one base removed from it; base qualities were not supplied. Focal radiation therapy combined with CTLA-4 blockade (ipilimumab) was tested in patients with chemo-refractory metastatic non-small-cell lung cancer. Library prep was done by the immunoSEQ multiplex PCR assay. This immuneACCESS table, as held by TCRdb, lists in-frame sequences with V and J called but not all clones. Of the missing ones, under half trace to an unresolved V gene in checked studies; the others have no known cause. This sample is represented by about 98,000 clones; about 81% of them were singletons. The ten largest account for about 3.5% of the sample.

What the work shows at the level of the full study, not this receptor alone: The strongest predictors of response, as reported, were early dynamic changes in blood T cell clones along with a rise in serum interferon-beta after radiation. After treatment with radiotherapy and ipilimumab, TCR clones that originated in tumors expanded in peripheral blood.

The rearranged chain carries TRBV2 and TRBJ2-3, with TRBD2 perhaps the D gene, on 6 matching bases. Sequencing was performed on peripheral blood, taken from a patient treated with radiotherapy plus ipilimumab. This TCR came from a human donor with non-small cell lung cancer who had a partial response to radiotherapy plus ipilimumab. The CDR3: CASSTGLSTDTQYF. The DNA sequence is as follows: TGTGCCAGCAGTACGGGACTCAGCACAGATACGCAGTATTTT.